This is a list of T cell receptor beta chains from one sample in a study of blood T cell repertoires in COVID-19. Profiling relied on immunoSEQ multiplex PCR, and the TCRdb table lists in-frame clones only, not all of them. The repertoire consists of about 140,000 clones, with over 70% occurring once and the leading ten covering around 3.8%. The sequencing input was peripheral blood. The receptors were sampled from a man in his 70s who had recovered from COVID-19. Each CDR3 is given with its conserved first and last residue. D genes are given only for firm matches. Where a row states a size, it is once, few, many or the class of an expanded clone; other rows omit it.

clone_size	cdr3_length	v_call	j_call	d_call	cdr3_nt	cdr3_aa
once	16	TRBV10-3	TRBJ1-3	TRBD1	TGTGCCATCAGGGGACAGGGCGCGAGCTCTGGAAACACCATATATTTT	CAIRGQGASSGNTIYF
.	13	TRBV5-6	TRBJ2-7	TRBD1	TGTGCCAGCAGCCCAGGGACAGCCTACGAGCAGTACTTC	CASSPGTAYEQYF
.	11	TRBV12-5	TRBJ2-7	.	TGTGCTAGTGGCCCGCTAGACGAGCAGTACTTC	CASGPLDEQYF
.	18	TRBV9	TRBJ1-1	TRBD1	TGTGCCAGCAGCGTAGAGAATGGAGGGGACAGGGGGAACACTGAAGCTTTCTTT	CASSVENGGDRGNTEAFF
few	15	TRBV19	TRBJ2-7	TRBD2	TGTGCCAGTAGTATCTTTGCGGGAGAGCTCTACGAGCAGTACTTC	CASSIFAGELYEQYF
.	20	TRBV3-1/TRBV3-2	TRBJ2-2	TRBD2	TGTGCCAGCAGCCCTTCCACGGGGACTAGCGGGAGGCCGAACACCGGGGAGCTGTTTTTT	CASSPSTGTSGRPNTGELFF
.	16	TRBV7-2	TRBJ2-2	TRBD2	TGTGCCAGCAGTCCCCACATAGCGGGAGCCACCGGGGAGCTGTTTTTT	CASSPHIAGATGELFF
.	12	TRBV2	TRBJ2-7	.	TGTGCCAGCATGCGACAGCCATCCAAGCAGTACTTC	CASMRQPSKQYF
.	15	TRBV11-2	TRBJ2-2	TRBD2	TGTGCCAGCAGCCGAAGCGGGAGGGCGACCGGGGAGCTGTTTTTT	CASSRSGRATGELFF
few	13	TRBV6-4	TRBJ2-1	.	TGTGCCAGCAGTGAAGTTGGGGGCGGGGAGCAGTTCTTC	CASSEVGGGEQFF
.	14	TRBV3-1/TRBV3-2	TRBJ1-2	.	TGTGCCAGCAGCCAAGCCCAGGGAGGTTATGGCTACACCTTC	CASSQAQGGYGYTF
.	16	TRBV3-1/TRBV3-2	TRBJ2-3	.	TGTGCCAGCAGCCAAGTTGGGAATACGGCGGGGCGGGCGCAGTATTTT	CASSQVGNTAGRAQYF
.	13	TRBV21-1	TRBJ2-4	.	TGTGCCAGCACCCAGGGCAGGGTAAACATTCAGTACTTC	CASTQGRVNIQYF
.	15	TRBV27	TRBJ1-5	.	TGTGCCAGCAGGAGGAATCCGGGTAGCAATCAGCCCCAGCATTTT	CASRRNPGSNQPQHF
.	12	TRBV7-9	TRBJ2-1	.	TGTGCCAGCAGCTTAGTAGGAGATGAGCAGTTCTTC	CASSLVGDEQFF
.	15	TRBV13	TRBJ1-3	TRBD1	TGTGCCAGCAGCTTAGGCAGGGGGTCTGGAAACACCATATATTTT	CASSLGRGSGNTIYF
.	12	TRBV6-1	TRBJ1-4	.	TGTGCCAGCAGTGAAGTTTTGGCTAAACTGTTTTTT	CASSEVLAKLFF
.	13	TRBV18	TRBJ1-6	.	TGTGCCAGCTCACCCGAGTTGAATTCACCCCTCCACTTT	CASSPELNSPLHF
.	14	TRBV11-2	TRBJ2-5	TRBD2	TGTGCCAGCAGCCGGACTAGCGGGTCGGAGACCCAGTACTTC	CASSRTSGSETQYF
.	15	TRBV6-4	TRBJ2-1	TRBD2	TGTGCCAGCAGTGACTGGGCTAGCGGGAACAATGAGCAGTTCTTC	CASSDWASGNNEQFF
.	13	TRBV28	TRBJ2-3	.	TGTGCCAGCCGTGACACCCGCACAGATACGCAGTATTTT	CASRDTRTDTQYF
.	14	TRBV7-3	TRBJ2-1	TRBD2	TGTGCCAGCAGCTTAGGGCTAGCGGGGGATGAGCAGTTCTTC	CASSLGLAGDEQFF
.	17	TRBV2	TRBJ1-2	TRBD1	TGTGCCAGCAGTGAAGAATTCTGGACAGGGGGGAACTATGGCTACACCTTC	CASSEEFWTGGNYGYTF
.	14	TRBV19	TRBJ2-2	.	TGTGCCAGTAGTATAGATTACACCACCGGGGAGCTGTTTTTT	CASSIDYTTGELFF
.	14	TRBV27	TRBJ2-3	.	TGTGCCAGCAGCCGACAAACTAGCACAGATACGCAGTATTTT	CASSRQTSTDTQYF
.	13	TRBV30	TRBJ2-4	.	TGTGCCTGGAGTTTGGGGGGTAAAAACATTCAGTACTTC	CAWSLGGKNIQYF
.	17	TRBV11-2	TRBJ2-1	TRBD1	TGTGCCAGCAGCTTAGTTTTTGGACAGGGCGTTTACAATGAGCAGTTCTTC	CASSLVFGQGVYNEQFF
.	17	TRBV27	TRBJ2-2	TRBD2	TGTGCCAGCGGAATCAGGACTAGCGGGAACCAAGTCGGGGAGCTGTTTTTT	CASGIRTSGNQVGELFF
.	15	TRBV7-9	TRBJ1-6	.	TGTGCCAGCAGCTCTACAGGGCCGAGTAATTCACCCCTCCACTTT	CASSSTGPSNSPLHF
once	15	TRBV4-1	TRBJ2-1	TRBD1	TGCGCCAGCAGCCAGGACAGGGGGCTAAGCGATGAGCAGTTCTTC	CASSQDRGLSDEQFF
.	14	TRBV19	TRBJ2-5	.	TGTGCCAGTAGTATGCGGAGCGGCCAAGAGACCCAGTACTTC	CASSMRSGQETQYF
.	15	TRBV7-9	TRBJ2-2	TRBD1	TGTGCCAGCAGCTTTCGGACAGGGGACACCGGGGAGCTGTTTTTT	CASSFRTGDTGELFF
.	15	TRBV9	TRBJ1-6	.	TGTGCCAGCAGCGTTAATGACAGGTCGGGTTCACCCCTCCACTTT	CASSVNDRSGSPLHF